The 23 T cell receptor beta chains given below trace back to one sample, sequenced in a study of post-analysis software for immune sequencing data. Study-level points and caveats: There were five or six TRBV segments more frequent in patients than controls, and TRBV5-6, TRBV5-1 and TRBV20-1 were among them.

Unique-molecular-identifier-tagged TCR beta cDNA libraries were used. TCRdb re-called the PCR reads with MiXCR, one entry per CDR3 protein. This sample carries about 560,000 distinct CDR3 sequences, about 44% of them seen once, and the ten largest clones take around 1.7%. These receptors lack a known antigen. Specimen: blood. The receptors come from a girl aged 5-17 years with multiple sclerosis.

The chain links TRBV18 to TRBJ2-5, with D perhaps given as TRBD1 or TRBD2 (5 bases each). Matching the DNA end better, TRBJ2-7 makes the J call doubtful. The CDR3 is made up of 15 amino acids. From germline, CDR1 is KGHSH and CDR2 LQKENI. CDR3 nucleotides: TGTGCCAGCTCACCCTCCCGGGACGGTGTCTACGAGCAGTACTTC. Translating gives CASSPSRDGVYEQYF.

The J gene is TRBJ1-2, the V gene TRBV5-5; 8 positions match TRBD1. This CDR3 region has 15 residues. The V segment lost 0 bases and the J segment 4 bases; nucleotides outside the gene matches: 5. Germline-derived CDR1 and CDR2 are SGHKS and YYEKEE (reference sequence). CDR3 DNA: TGTGCCAGCAGCTTGGGCCGACAGGGGTCCTATGGCTACACCTTC. The encoded protein is CASSLGRQGSYGYTF. The full variable domain, rest sourced from reference TRBV5-5 and TRBJ1-2, is DAGVTQSPTHLIKTRGQQVTLRCSPISGHKSVSWYQQVLGQGPQFIFQYYEKEERGRGNFPDRFSARQFPNYSSELNVNALLLGDSALYLCASSLGRQGSYGYTFGSGTRLTVV.

Regarding this clonotype: Germline and junction disagree at one end, which may indicate a read error. V and J are TRBV12-3 or TRBV12-4 and TRBJ1-1; D is unresolved. This CDR3 is 12 amino acids long. Written as DNA, the CDR3 is TGTGCCAGTAGTTTGGGGTTGTTGGGGGCTTTCTTT. It encodes CASSLGLLGAFF.

A single count supports this clonotype. A single base separates this from a much larger clone, so it may be a read error. J is TRBJ2-5 and V is TRBV7-9; no clear D gene. In germline, CDR1 is SEHNR, CDR2 FQNEAQ (reference sequence). CDR3 length: 14 amino acids. This CDR3 reads CAGSPRPVGETQYF. CDR3 DNA: TGTGCCGGCAGCCCCCGACCAGTCGGGGAGACCCAGTACTTC.

The rearrangement joins TRBV25-1 to TRBJ2-7; D is perhaps TRBD2 (5 bases). The J call is doubtful: the DNA matches TRBJ2-5 better. This CDR3 is built from 13 residues. Germline-derived CDR1 and CDR2 are MGHDK and SYGVNS. CDR3: CASRDWRSETQYF. The CDR3, as DNA: TGTGCCAGCAGGGACTGGCGTTCGGAGACCCAGTACTTC.

The genes are TRBV20-1 and TRBJ1-1; D ambiguous. Germline CDR1 reads DFQATT; CDR2 reads SNEGSKA (reference sequence). The CDR3 is 13 amino acids. V lost 6 bases, J lost 5 bases, and 16 bases lay in between. CDR3 DNA: TGCAGTGCGCACTCGGGGTCGGGGACTGAAGCTTTCTTT. This codes for CSAHSGSGTEAFF.

In the case of this clonotype: An end of the junction differs from the germline gene, which may be a read error. This chain links TRBV4-1 with TRBJ2-1; tentatively, D is TRBD1 (6 bases). This CDR3 has 17 residues. Per the germline V gene, CDR1 is MGHRA and CDR2 is YSYEKL. CDR3 amino acids: CACSQPFNGGPYNEQFF. As DNA, the CDR3 is TGCGCCTGCAGCCAACCCTTCAATGGGGGCCCCTACAATGAGCAGTTCTTC.

The chain recombines TRBV29-1 with TRBJ2-1, with D maybe TRBD2 (5 bases). This CDR3 spans 16 amino acids. The germline V and J ends were trimmed by 2 bases and 0 bases, with 14 bases remaining between them. Germline CDR1 SQVTM, CDR2 ANQGSEA. CDR3 nucleotides: TGCAGCGTTGAACAATGGAGCGGAGGCTCCTACAATGAGCAGTTCTTC. This gives the protein CSVEQWSGGSYNEQFF.

With regard to this clonotype: The conserved phenylalanine or tryptophan normally closing the CDR3 is absent here, so this likely arose from a read error. The V gene is TRBV6-5, the J gene TRBJ2-1, with D perhaps TRBD1 or TRBD2 (5 bases each). The closer fit of TRBJ2-7 to the DNA end suggests the J call may be wrong. CDR3 length equals 15 residues. CDR1 MNHEY and CDR2 SVGAGI come from the germline V gene. CDR3 protein: CASRIGTTNYNEQYS. CDR3 sequence (DNA): TGTGCCAGCAGGATCGGGACCACTAACTACAATGAGCAGTACTCC.

Turning to this clonotype: At one end, the junction sequence differs from germline, possibly due to a read error. This chain links TRBV7-9 with TRBJ2-7; no firm D call. The V gene's germline CDR1 is SEHNR and CDR2 FQNEAQ (reference sequence). The CDR3 extends over 16 amino acids. The CDR3 reads CAGSLLSAQSSYEQYF. For the CDR3, the DNA is TGTGCCGGCAGCTTGTTAAGCGCCCAGAGCTCCTACGAGCAGTACTTC.

The chain links TRBV3-1 to TRBJ1-2, with a weak D call TRBD1 (6 bases). Germline V gene sequence: CDR1 LGHDT, CDR2 YNNKEL (reference sequence). V was shortened by 6 bases and J by 3 bases, with 14 bases between the two germline ends. The CDR3 covers 14 residues. The CDR3 is CASRGAAKHYGYTF. CDR3 DNA sequence: TGTGCCAGCAGGGGGGCAGCGAAACACTATGGCTACACCTTC. The full variable domain, rest sourced from reference TRBV3-1 and TRBJ1-2, is DTAVSQTPKYLVTQMGNDKSIKCEQNLGHDTMYWYKQDSKKFLKIMFSYNNKELIINETVPNRFSPKSPDKAHLNLHINSLELGDSAVYFCASRGAAKHYGYTFGSGTRLTVV.

The V and J genes are TRBV4-1 and TRBJ2-3, with D possibly being TRBD2 (6 bases). Trimming left V 10 bases short and J 1 base short, with 18 bases between. This CDR3 is 15 amino acids long. The germline CDR1 and CDR2 sequences are MGHRA and YSYEKL. The CDR3 protein is CAISPGLAGTDTQYF. Here the CDR3 DNA reads TGCGCCATCTCACCAGGGTTAGCGGGCACAGATACGCAGTATTTT.

This clonotype appeared a few times. CDR3 bases: TGTGCCAGCAGCGACCGGACAGGGCTATTGGCCAACGTCCTGACTTTC. It translates to CASSDRTGLLANVLTF. This chain uses TRBV7-3 with TRBJ2-6; 8 bases match TRBD1. CDR1 and CDR2 (germline): SGHTA, FQGTGA. With V trimmed by 5 bases and J by 6 bases, 9 bases remained unmatched. The CDR3 is 16 amino acids.

This chain connects TRBV4-2 to TRBJ2-1, with D possibly matching TRBD1 (7 bases). The CDR3 is 18 residues long. The germline V gene encodes CDR1 LGHNA and CDR2 YNFKEQ. The ends were cut back, 0 bases at V and 8 bases at J, with 23 bases in the middle. DNA of the CDR3: TGTGCCAGCAGCCAAGATTTGAGGCGGGACAGTTATCTCGATGAGCAGTTCTTC. Amino acid sequence: CASSQDLRRDSYLDEQFF.

The sample holds a few counts of this clonotype. This chain connects TRBV5-1 to TRBJ2-7; TRBD1 agrees at 7 bases. V lost 3 bases and J lost 4; bases outside the gene matches: 7. The CDR3 totals 14 residues. In germline, CDR1 is SGHRS, CDR2 YFSETQ. The CDR3: CASSYRAGGYEQYF. CDR3 in DNA: TGCGCCAGCAGCTACCGCGCAGGGGGATACGAGCAGTACTTC.

In DNA form, the CDR3 reads TGCGCCAGCAGTGAAGCTTTCTTT. Its protein product is CASSEAFF. The chain has TRBV10-1 and TRBJ1-1; D gene unclear. The germline V gene encodes CDR1 WNHNN and CDR2 SYGVQD (reference sequence). Deletions cut 3 bases from V and 10 bases from J, with 0 bases between. The CDR3 length is 8 residues.

This chain uses TRBV6-5 with TRBJ2-7; 8 nucleotides align to TRBD1. The CDR3 is made up of 15 amino acids. V lost 7 bases and J lost 3; bases outside the gene matches: 11. CDR1 MNHEY and CDR2 SVGAGI come from the germline V gene. The DNA for the CDR3 is TGTGCCAGCACCAAATCGTGGACAGGGAACTACGAGCAGTACTTC. It encodes CASTKSWTGNYEQYF.

The chain couples TRBV12-3 or TRBV12-4 to TRBJ2-2, with 8 bases aligning to TRBD1. Trimming took 6 bases from V and 7 from J; bases not matched to a gene: 4. The CDR3 loop spans 13 amino acids. CDR3 nucleotides: TGTGCCAGCAGCCAGACAGGGGTCGGGGAGCTGTTTTTT. This sequence encodes CASSQTGVGELFF.

The rearrangement links TRBV15 to TRBJ2-3; 8 bases line up with TRBD1. Germline CDR1 and CDR2: LNHNV and YYDKDF (reference sequence). The J segment lost 2 bases and the V segment lost 0 bases, leaving 7 bases of the junction unmatched. This CDR3 has 17 amino acids. CDR3 amino acids: CATSRDRQGATTDTQYF. Written as DNA, the CDR3 is TGTGCCACCAGCAGAGATCGGCAGGGGGCGACCACAGATACGCAGTATTTT. Complete variable domain (other parts from reference TRBV15 and TRBJ2-3): DAMVIQNPRYQVTQFGKPVTLSCSQTLNHNVMYWYQQKSSQAPKLLFHYYDKDFNNEADTPDNFQSRRPNTSFCFLDIRSPGLGDTAMYLCATSRDRQGATTDTQYFGPGTRLTVL.

CDR3: CASRSSGTDTQYF. The CDR3 DNA sequence: TGTGCCAGCAGGTCTAGCGGCACAGATACGCAGTATTTT. This chain joins TRBV12-3 or TRBV12-4 and TRBJ2-3; D perhaps matches TRBD2 (6 bases). V lost 6 bases, J lost 1 base, and 8 bases lay in between. The CDR3 is 13 residues long.

This clonotype came up a few times. This chain joins TRBV28 and TRBJ2-1, with 9 bases lining up with TRBD2. Germline V gene lookup returns CDR1 MDHEN and CDR2 SYDVKM. J lost 5 bases, V lost 1 base, and 12 bases had no gene match. There are 18 residues in the CDR3. CDR3 residues: CASSLSAPLAGEDNEQFF. CDR3 coding DNA: TGTGCCAGCAGTTTATCGGCCCCCTTAGCGGGAGAGGACAATGAGCAGTTCTTC.

The V call is TRBV29-1, the J call TRBJ2-3; possibly TRBD2 for D (6 bases). Per the germline V gene, CDR1 is SQVTM and CDR2 is ANQGSEA. V was trimmed by 3 bases and J by 2 bases, leaving 12 bases between them. There are 14 residues in the CDR3. CDR3 in amino acids: CSVDRLVNTDTQYF. CDR3 DNA: TGCAGCGTTGATCGACTAGTAAACACAGATACGCAGTATTTT.

The genes are TRBV7-9 and TRBJ1-1; no clear D gene. Germline V CDR1 and CDR2: SEHNR, FQNEAQ (reference sequence). This CDR3 is built from 11 residues. Trimming pared 3 bases from V and 11 bases from J, leaving 10 bases between. The CDR3 DNA follows: TGTGCCAGCAGCTTGGCCCCCGGCGCTTTCTTT. Translation: CASSLAPGAFF. The full variable domain, with the rest looked up from reference TRBV7-9 and TRBJ1-1, is DTGVSQNPRHKITKRGQNVTFRCDPISEHNRLYWYRQTLGQGPEFLTYFQNEAQLEKSRLLSDRFSAERPKGSFSTLEIQRTEQGDSAMYLCASSLAPGAFFGQGTRLTVV.